One and the same sample provided the 10 T cell receptor beta chains below, sequenced in a study of Tregs in tolerant kidney transplant recipients. Clones were read by immunoSEQ multiplex PCR, and TCRdb kept only the in-frame ones, dropping some. The sample holds about 83,000 clones, nearly 98% seen once. The specimen comprised CD4+ T cells from blood, sampled before the transplant. The receptors shown here come from a human donor who received a combined kidney and bone marrow transplant.

The rearrangement joins TRBV19 to TRBJ2-3, with TRBD2 identical over 10 bases. The CDR3 runs 18 residues. Germline trimming cut 2 bases from V and 9 bases from J; bases unmatched to any gene: 17. The germline V gene encodes CDR1 LNHDA and CDR2 SQIVND (reference sequence). The CDR3 region is CASSINPRQREGLRTQYF. In DNA, the CDR3 is TGTGCCAGTAGTATAAACCCGCGACAGCGGGAGGGCCTTCGCACGCAGTATTTT.

CDR3: CASSYSGNQPQHF. Here the CDR3 DNA reads TGTGCCAGCAGTTACAGTGGCAATCAGCCCCAGCATTTT. The rearrangement uses TRBV28 and TRBJ1-5; D uncertain. This CDR3 has 13 amino acids. V was cut by 4 bases and J by 2 bases, with 6 bases left in between. The germline CDR1 and CDR2 sequences are MDHEN and SYDVKM.

The V and J genes are TRBV7-9 and TRBJ2-7, with no clear D. V shed 1 base and J shed 2 bases, with 6 bases lying between them. The germline CDR1 and CDR2 sequences are SEHNR and FQNEAQ (reference sequence). CDR3 size: 13 residues. CDR3 nucleotide sequence: TGTGCCAGCAGCTTAGAGAGTACCTACGAGCAGTACTTC. Translated, it gives CASSLESTYEQYF.

The chain couples TRBV7-2 to TRBJ1-1, with 7 bases lining up with TRBD1. Looked up from germline, CDR1 is SGHTA and CDR2 is FQGNSA. The CDR3 sequence is 15 residues long. V dropped 1 base and J dropped 1; count of bases not matched to a gene: 3. The CDR3 reads CASSLGGQPNTEAFF. The CDR3 DNA is TGTGCCAGCAGCTTAGGGGGACAGCCGAACACTGAAGCTTTCTTT.

This clone was counted a single time. The chain uses TRBV7-2 and TRBJ2-7; 9 positions agree with TRBD2. CDR3 length equals 16 residues. Germline-derived CDR1 and CDR2 are SGHTA and FQGNSA. Trimming removed 1 base from V and 3 bases from J; junction bases left unmatched: 7. The CDR3, as DNA: TGTGCCAGCAGCTTAGTTTCCGCGGGAGGGTACTACGAGCAGTACTTC. Translating it yields CASSLVSAGGYYEQYF.

The chain is built from TRBV18 and TRBJ1-2; the match to TRBD1 covers 11 bases. The length of the CDR3 is 16 residues. Per the germline V gene, CDR1 is KGHSH and CDR2 is LQKENI. V lost 3 bases to trimming and J lost 4 bases; unmatched junction nucleotides: 7. This chain's CDR3 is CASSPRTGGAGYGYTF. The CDR3 DNA follows: TGTGCCAGCTCACCGAGGACAGGGGGCGCTGGCTATGGCTACACCTTC.

This clone was recorded once. The genes are TRBV5-1 and TRBJ1-1; D is possibly TRBD1 (5 bases). Per the germline V gene, CDR1 is SGHRS and CDR2 is YFSETQ. Trimming took off 0 bases at V and 5 bases at J, with 8 bases between the two ends. The CDR3 covers 13 residues. The CDR3 loop reads CASSLDGGTEAFF. Written as DNA, the CDR3 is TGCGCCAGCAGCTTGGATGGGGGGACTGAAGCTTTCTTT.

V is TRBV7-3 and J is TRBJ2-2; D is perhaps TRBD2 (5 bases). Germline CDR1 is SGHTA and CDR2 is FQGTGA. Trimming left V 5 bases short and J 4 bases short, with 14 bases between. CDR3 size: 15 residues. This CDR3 is CASSRDGLFTGELFF. In nucleotides, the CDR3 is TGTGCCAGCAGCCGTGATGGACTTTTCACCGGGGAGCTGTTTTTT. The full variable domain, in which reference TRBV7-3 and TRBJ2-2 provide the parts outside the CDR3, is GAGVSQTPSNKVTEKGKYVELRCDPISGHTALYWYRQSLGQGPEFLIYFQGTGAADDSGLPNDRFFAVRPEGSVSTLKIQRTERGDSAVYLCASSRDGLFTGELFFGEGSRLTVL.

The chain combines TRBV11-1 with TRBJ1-4, with 7 bases fitting TRBD1. V gave up 1 base and J gave up 14 bases; unmatched junction bases: 4. The V gene's germline CDR1 is SGHAT and CDR2 FQDESV (reference sequence). CDR3 length: 12 residues. CDR3 loop: CASSLEGGGLFF. The CDR3 nucleotides read TGTGCCAGCAGCTTAGAAGGGGGCGGCCTGTTTTTT.

The chain is built from TRBV2 and TRBJ1-5; 7 bases match TRBD1. The J segment lost 3 bases and the V segment lost 6 bases, leaving 11 bases of the junction unmatched. This CDR3 comprises 16 residues. Germline V gene data show CDR1 as SNHLY and CDR2 as FYNNEI. The CDR3, as DNA: TGTGCCAGCAGCTCTACGGCAGGGGGGTTCAATCAGCCCCAGCATTTT. Amino acid sequence: CASSSTAGGFNQPQHF.